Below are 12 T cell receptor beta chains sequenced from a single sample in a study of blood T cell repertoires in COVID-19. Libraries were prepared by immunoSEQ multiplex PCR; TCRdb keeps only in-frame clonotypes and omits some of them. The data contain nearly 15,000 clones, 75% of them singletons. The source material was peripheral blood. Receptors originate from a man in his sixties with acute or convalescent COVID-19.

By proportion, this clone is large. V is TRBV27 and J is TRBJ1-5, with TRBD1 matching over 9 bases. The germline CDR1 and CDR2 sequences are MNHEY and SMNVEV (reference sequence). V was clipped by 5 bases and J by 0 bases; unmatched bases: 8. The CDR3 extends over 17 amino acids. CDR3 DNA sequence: TGTGCCAGCAGTCCCAGGACAGGGGTTTATAGCAATCAGCCCCAGCATTTT. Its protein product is CASSPRTGVYSNQPQHF.

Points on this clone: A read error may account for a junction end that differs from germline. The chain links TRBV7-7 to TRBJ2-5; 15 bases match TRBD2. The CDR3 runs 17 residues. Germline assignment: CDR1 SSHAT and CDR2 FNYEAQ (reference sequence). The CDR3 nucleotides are TGTGCTAGCAGCCCGGGGACTAGCGGGAGGATTCAAGAGACCCAGTACTTC. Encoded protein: CASSPGTSGRIQETQYF. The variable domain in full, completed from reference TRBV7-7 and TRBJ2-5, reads GAGVSQSPRYKVTKRGQDVTLRCDPISSHATLYWYQQALGQGPEFLTYFNYEAQPDKSGLPSDRFSAERPEGSISTLTIQRTEQRDSAMYRCASSPGTSGRIQETQYFGPGTRLLVL.

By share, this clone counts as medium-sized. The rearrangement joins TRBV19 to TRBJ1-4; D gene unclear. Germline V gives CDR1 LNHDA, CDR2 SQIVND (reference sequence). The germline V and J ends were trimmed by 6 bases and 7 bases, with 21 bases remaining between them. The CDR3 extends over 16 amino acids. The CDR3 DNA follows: TGTGCCAGTAGCCCCCTTGGTAACCCTCGGTCTGAAAAACTGTTTTTT. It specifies CASSPLGNPRSEKLFF.

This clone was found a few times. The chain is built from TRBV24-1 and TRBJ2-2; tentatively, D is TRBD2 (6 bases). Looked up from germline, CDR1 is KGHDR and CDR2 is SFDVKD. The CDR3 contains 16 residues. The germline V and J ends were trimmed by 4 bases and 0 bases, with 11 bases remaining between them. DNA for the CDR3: TGTGCCACCAGTGACACCTCGGGAGCGAACACCGGGGAGCTGTTTTTT. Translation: CATSDTSGANTGELFF.

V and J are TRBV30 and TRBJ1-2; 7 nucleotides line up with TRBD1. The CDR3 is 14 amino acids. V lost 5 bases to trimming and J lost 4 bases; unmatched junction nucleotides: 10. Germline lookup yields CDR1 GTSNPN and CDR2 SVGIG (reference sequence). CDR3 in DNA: TGTGCCTGGGCCCGGGACAGAAAAACCTATGGCTACACCTTC. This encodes CAWARDRKTYGYTF.

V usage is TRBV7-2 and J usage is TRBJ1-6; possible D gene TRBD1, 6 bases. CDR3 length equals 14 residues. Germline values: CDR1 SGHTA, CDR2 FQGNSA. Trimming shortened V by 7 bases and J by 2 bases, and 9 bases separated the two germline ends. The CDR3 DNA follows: TGTGCCAGCACAGGGGCCACCTATAATTCACCCCTCCACTTT. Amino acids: CASTGATYNSPLHF.

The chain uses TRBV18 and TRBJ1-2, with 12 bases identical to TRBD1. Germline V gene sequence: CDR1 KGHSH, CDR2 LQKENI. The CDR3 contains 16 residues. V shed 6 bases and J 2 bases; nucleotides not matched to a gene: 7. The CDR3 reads CASSPGTGGLNYGYTF. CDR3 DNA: TGTGCCAGCTCGCCCGGGACAGGGGGCCTAAACTATGGCTACACCTTC.

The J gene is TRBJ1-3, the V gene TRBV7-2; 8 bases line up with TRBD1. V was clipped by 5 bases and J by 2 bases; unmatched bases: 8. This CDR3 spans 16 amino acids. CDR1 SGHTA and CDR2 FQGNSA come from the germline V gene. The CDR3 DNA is TGTGCCAGCAGCATCCGGCAGACAGGGGCTGGAAACACCATATATTTT. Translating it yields CASSIRQTGAGNTIYF.

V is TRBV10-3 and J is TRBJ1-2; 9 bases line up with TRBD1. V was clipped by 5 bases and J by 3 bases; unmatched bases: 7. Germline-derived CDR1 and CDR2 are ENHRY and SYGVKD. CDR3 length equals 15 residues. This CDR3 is CAISQDRGDDYGYTF. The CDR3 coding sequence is TGTGCCATCAGTCAAGACAGGGGGGATGACTATGGCTACACCTTC.

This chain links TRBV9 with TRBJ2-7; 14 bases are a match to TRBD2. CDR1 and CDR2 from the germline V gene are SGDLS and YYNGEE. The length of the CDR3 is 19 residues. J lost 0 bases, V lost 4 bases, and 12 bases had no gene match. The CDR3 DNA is TGTGCCAGCAGCCCCACAGCCGGGACTAGCGGGGGAAGCTCCTACGAGCAGTACTTC. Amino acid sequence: CASSPTAGTSGGSSYEQYF.

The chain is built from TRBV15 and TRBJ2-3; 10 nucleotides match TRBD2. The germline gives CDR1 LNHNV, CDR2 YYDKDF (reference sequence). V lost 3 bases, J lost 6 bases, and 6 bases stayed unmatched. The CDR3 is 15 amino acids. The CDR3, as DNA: TGTGCCACCAGCAGTGAGCGGGGGGGTTTCGATACGCAGTATTTT. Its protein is CATSSERGGFDTQYF.

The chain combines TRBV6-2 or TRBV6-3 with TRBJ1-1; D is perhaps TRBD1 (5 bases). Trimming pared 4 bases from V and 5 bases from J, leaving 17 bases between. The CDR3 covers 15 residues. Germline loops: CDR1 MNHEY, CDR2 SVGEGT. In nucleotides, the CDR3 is TGTGCCAGCAGTTGGGATGGGGGGGTTGGAACTGAAGCTTTCTTT. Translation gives CASSWDGGVGTEAFF.